The clone carrying this TCR beta chain came up a few times. Its antigen is as yet unknown. Trimming left V 0 bases short and J 5 bases short, with 10 bases between. Germline CDR1 and CDR2: GTSNPN and SVGIG (reference sequence). This CDR3 is 13 amino acids long. Beta-chain TCR CDR3 regions were amplified from RNA transcripts. Scientists carried out first-round RT-PCR using HTBI primers and then a second-round multiplex PCR. MiXCR, run by TCRdb on the multiplex PCR reads, gives a single entry per CDR3 protein. This sample has approximately 700,000 distinct CDR3 sequences, with approximately 39% found just once. These data belong to a study of Graves' ophthalmopathy and Graves' hyperthyroidism. Study-level findings and limits: In blood, most expanded thyroid clonotypes above 0.001 frequency were also detected.

Disease in donors with ophthalmopathy had moderate-to-severe activity, CAS ≥3, NOSPECS ≥4 and under 3 months' duration. The material sequenced was peripheral blood. This sequence joins TRBV30 and TRBJ2-5; the D call may be TRBD1 or TRBD2 (6 bases each). This TCR came from an adult man with Graves' ophthalmopathy. The CDR3 DNA reads as TGTGCCTGGAGTGTACTCGGGGGCGAGACCCAGTACTTC. This codes for CAWSVLGGETQYF.